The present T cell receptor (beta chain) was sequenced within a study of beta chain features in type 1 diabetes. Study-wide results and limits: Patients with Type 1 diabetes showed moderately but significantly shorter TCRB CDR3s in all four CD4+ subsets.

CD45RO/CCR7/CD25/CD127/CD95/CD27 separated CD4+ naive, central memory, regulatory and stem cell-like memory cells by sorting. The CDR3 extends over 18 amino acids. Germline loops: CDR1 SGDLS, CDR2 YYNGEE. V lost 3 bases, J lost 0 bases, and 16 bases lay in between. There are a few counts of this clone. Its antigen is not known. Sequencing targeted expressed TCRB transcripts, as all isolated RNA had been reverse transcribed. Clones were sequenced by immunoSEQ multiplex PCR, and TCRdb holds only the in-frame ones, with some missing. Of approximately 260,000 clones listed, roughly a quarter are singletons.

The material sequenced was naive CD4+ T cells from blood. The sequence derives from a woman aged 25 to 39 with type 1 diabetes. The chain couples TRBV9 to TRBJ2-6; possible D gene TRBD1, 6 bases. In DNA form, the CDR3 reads TGTGCCAGCAGCGGGGACACCCGAGGGGTCTCTGGGGCCAACGTCCTGACTTTC. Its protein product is CASSGDTRGVSGANVLTF.